This entry concerns a single T cell receptor beta chain. No antigen is known for it. The data derive from a study of Tregs in tolerant kidney transplant recipients. V shed 3 bases and J 10 bases; nucleotides not matched to a gene: 2. The CDR3 sequence is 13 residues long. Per the germline V gene, CDR1 is SGHVS and CDR2 is FNYEAQ. Recipients received nonmyeloablative bone marrow transplants from related graft donors, with transient mixed chimerism. CD4+CD25+CD127- Tregs, CD4+CD25- non-Tregs, CD4 and CD8 cells were sorted. General observations from the study: Tregs expanded with activated donor B cells seemed most donor-specific. Some patients' samples used different primers over time, so nucleotide sequences weren't comparable. In tolerant patients, donor-specific Tregs outgrew total Tregs, suggesting antigen-driven expansion.

TCRdb's table, derived via immunoSEQ multiplex PCR, lists solely in-frame clones and lacks some. The sample yields 20,000 to 25,000 clones, over 70% seen once. This sample comprised CD8+ T cells from blood (PBMCs), obtained 6 months after the transplant. The TCR sequence derives from a human patient who received a combined kidney and bone marrow transplant. Part of the T cell pool may stem from the graft donor. The chain links TRBV7-6 to TRBJ2-2, with 10 bases lining up with TRBD1. CDR3: CASSLTGGSELFF. In nucleotides, the CDR3 is TGTGCCAGCAGCTTGACAGGGGGCTCGGAGCTGTTTTTT.